This T cell receptor beta chain was found in a study of beta chain features in type 1 diabetes. Study-wide background: Cell yields, age and gender were similar between patients and healthy donors.

Overall study results and limits: VDJ junctions in type 1 diabetes patients carried more deletions and fewer insertions. Significant though moderate, a shortening of TCRB CDR3s appeared in all four CD4+ subsets of Type 1 diabetes patients.

Expressed TCRB transcripts were sequenced, since all the RNA that had been isolated was reverse transcribed. Using immunoSEQ multiplex PCR, the repertoire was profiled, and TCRdb retains in-frame clones only, with some absent. The sample consists of under 300,000 clones, roughly 10% of them appearing once. A word on this clone: The antigen remains undetermined.

Input material: naive CD4+ T cells from blood. The sequence was collected from a man under 40 with type 1 diabetes.

The CDR3 is CASSQGLSNSYEQYF. In DNA form, the CDR3 reads TGTGCCAGCAGTCAAGGACTGTCGAATTCCTACGAGCAGTACTTC. The chain recombines TRBV7-2 with TRBJ2-7, with TRBD2 as a possible D gene (5 bases). Germline CDR1 and CDR2: SGHTA and FQGNSA. CDR3 length: 15 residues. V was cut by 6 bases and J by 1 base, with 16 bases left in between.